One T cell receptor (beta chain) is described in this entry. The table lists this clonotype with a few counts. Its antigen has not been determined. Base-call qualities are not available, and no considerably larger clone is one nucleotide away. CDR1 and CDR2 are read off the germline V gene (reference sequence) as LGHDT and YNNKEL. The CDR3 goes from the cysteine to the phenylalanine over 16 residues. Just CDR3 DNA is preserved here, 48 bases in frame from base 1. V gives up 0 bases and J gives up 2 bases, and the segment between their germline ends measures 13 bases. The record originates from a study of T-cell reconstitution after alpha-beta-depleted transplantation in children (dated by TCRdb to the mid-2010s). Regarding the research as a whole: The study quantitatively tracked T-cell immune reconstitution after TCRalphabeta/CD19-depleted allogeneic hematopoietic cell transplantation in children using TCR repertoire profiling.

Receptor libraries were prepared by PCR. Sequencing took place on an Illumina HiSeq 2500. Molecular barcoding was employed in the preparation of TCR libraries, with unique molecular identifiers being used to normalize TCRbeta repertoire quantification. TCRdb itself trimmed the public reads at Q25 with fastp, ran MiXCR and retained productive beta chains. For every CDR3 protein sequence, its rows merge into one entry that carries the most common genes and DNA. This sample lists a few hundred thousand distinct CDR3 sequences; around 9.5% were detected once. The ten largest clones capture approximately 5.9% of the sample.

The sequencing here drew on PBMCs from the stem cell graft donor, taken from the stem cell graft. The V gene is TRBV3-1 and the J gene is TRBJ1-1, with no confident D gene call. The clonotype was recovered from a human donor who donated a stem cell graft to a child with acute lymphoblastic leukemia. The CDR3 region has the sequence CASSQDPGRTNTEAFF. The DNA sequence reads TGTGCCAGCAGCCAAGATCCGGGAAGGACTAACACTGAAGCTTTCTTT.